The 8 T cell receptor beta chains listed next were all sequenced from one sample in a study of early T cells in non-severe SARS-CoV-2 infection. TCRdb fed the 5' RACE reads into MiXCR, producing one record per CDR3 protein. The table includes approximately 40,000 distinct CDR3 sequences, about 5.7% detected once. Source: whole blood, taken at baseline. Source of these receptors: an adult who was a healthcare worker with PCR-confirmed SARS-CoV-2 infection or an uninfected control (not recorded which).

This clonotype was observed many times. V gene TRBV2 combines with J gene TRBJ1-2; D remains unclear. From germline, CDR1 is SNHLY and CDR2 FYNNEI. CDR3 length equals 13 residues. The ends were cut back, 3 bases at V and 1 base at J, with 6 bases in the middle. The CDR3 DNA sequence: TGTGCCAGCAGTGAGGATATTAACTATGGCTACACCTTC. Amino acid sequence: CASSEDINYGYTF.

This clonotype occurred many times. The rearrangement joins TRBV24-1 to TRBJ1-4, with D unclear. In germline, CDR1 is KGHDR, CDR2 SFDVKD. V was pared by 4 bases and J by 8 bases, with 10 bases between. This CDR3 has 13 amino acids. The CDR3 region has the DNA TGTGCCACCAGTGAAGTGAACAACGAAAAACTGTTTTTT. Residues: CATSEVNNEKLFF.

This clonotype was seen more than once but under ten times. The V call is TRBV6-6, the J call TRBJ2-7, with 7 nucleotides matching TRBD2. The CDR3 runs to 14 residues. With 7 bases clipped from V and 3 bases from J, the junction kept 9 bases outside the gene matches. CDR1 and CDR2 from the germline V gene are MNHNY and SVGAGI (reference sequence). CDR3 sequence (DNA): TGTGCCAGCAAAACGGGAGGTTCCGGCTACGAGCAGTACTTC. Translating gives CASKTGGSGYEQYF.

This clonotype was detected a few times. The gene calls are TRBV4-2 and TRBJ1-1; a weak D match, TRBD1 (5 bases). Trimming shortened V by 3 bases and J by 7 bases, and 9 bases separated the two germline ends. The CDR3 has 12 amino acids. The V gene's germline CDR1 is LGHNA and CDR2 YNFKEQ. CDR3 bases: TGTGCCAGCAGCCAGGAGGGGCTTGAAGCTTTCTTT. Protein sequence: CASSQEGLEAFF.

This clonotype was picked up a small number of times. CDR3 in amino acids: CASSYRGRKGTEAFF. CDR3 DNA sequence: TGTGCCAGCAGCTACAGGGGGCGTAAGGGCACTGAAGCTTTCTTT. The genes are TRBV28 and TRBJ1-1; TRBD1 agrees at 9 bases. With V trimmed by 6 bases and J by 4 bases, 9 bases remained unmatched. CDR3 length: 15 residues. Germline CDR1 reads MDHEN; CDR2 reads SYDVKM. Combining the CDR3 with reference TRBV28 and TRBJ1-1 gives the whole variable domain DVKVTQSSRYLVKRTGEKVFLECVQDMDHENMFWYRQDPGLGLRLIYFSYDVKMKEKGDIPEGYSVSREKKERFSLILESASTNQTSMYLCASSYRGRKGTEAFFGQGTRLTVV.

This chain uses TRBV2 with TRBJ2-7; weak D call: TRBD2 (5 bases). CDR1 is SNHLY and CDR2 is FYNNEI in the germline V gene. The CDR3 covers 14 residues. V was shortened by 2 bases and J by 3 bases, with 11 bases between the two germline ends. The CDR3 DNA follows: TGTGCCAGCAGTGAAACCAGGACTGACTACGAGCAGTACTTC. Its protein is CASSETRTDYEQYF.

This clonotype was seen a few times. The CDR3, as DNA: TGTGCCAGCAACCTTCCCGGGGGGGTCTACAATGAGCAGTTCTTC. Its protein is CASNLPGGVYNEQFF. V usage is TRBV5-4 and J usage is TRBJ2-1; 8 bases line up with TRBD2. The ends lost 6 bases at V and 3 bases at J; junction bases unmatched: 8. Germline CDR1 reads SGHNT; CDR2 reads YYREEE (reference sequence). This CDR3 region has 15 residues.

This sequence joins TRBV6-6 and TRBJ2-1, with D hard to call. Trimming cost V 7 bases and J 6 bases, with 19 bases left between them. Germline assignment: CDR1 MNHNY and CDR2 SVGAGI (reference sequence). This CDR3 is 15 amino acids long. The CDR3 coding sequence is TGTGCCAGCAAGAAAAGTTTGGGGAATCGCAATGAGCAGTTCTTC. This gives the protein CASKKSLGNRNEQFF.